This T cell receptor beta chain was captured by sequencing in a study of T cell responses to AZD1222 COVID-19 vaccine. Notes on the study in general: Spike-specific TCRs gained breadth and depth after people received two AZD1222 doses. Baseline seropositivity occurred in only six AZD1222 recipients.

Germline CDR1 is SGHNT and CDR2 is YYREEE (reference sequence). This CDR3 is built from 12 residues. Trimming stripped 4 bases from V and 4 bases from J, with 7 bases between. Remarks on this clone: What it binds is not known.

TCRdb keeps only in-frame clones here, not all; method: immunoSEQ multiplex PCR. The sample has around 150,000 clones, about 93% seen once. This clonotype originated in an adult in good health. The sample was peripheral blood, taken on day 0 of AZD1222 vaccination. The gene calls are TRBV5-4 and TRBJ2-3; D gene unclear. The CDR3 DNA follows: TGTGCCAGCAGCCCGGACGCAGATACGCAGTATTTT. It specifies CASSPDADTQYF.